Listed below are T cell receptor beta chains from one sample, sequenced in a study of T cell responses to AZD1222 COVID-19 vaccine. The method was immunoSEQ multiplex PCR; TCRdb's version includes in-frame clones alone and lacks a portion of them. The sample contains about 120,000 clones, about 90% of which appear only once. Sequencing was performed on peripheral blood, taken 28 days after the second AZD1222 dose. These receptors all come from an adult who received the AZD1222 COVID-19 vaccine. Both conserved end residues are part of each CDR3. The D gene is left open where the match is weak. Only part of the rows carry a size: once, few, many, or a class if the clone is expanded.

j_call	d_call	clone_size	cdr3_length	v_call	cdr3_aa	cdr3_nt
TRBJ1-2	.	once	14	TRBV18	CASSPGANAYGYTF	TGTGCCAGCTCACCAGGGGCTAATGCGTACGGCTACACCTTC
TRBJ1-6	.	.	19	TRBV7-8	CASSLAVRTASSYNSPLHF	TGTGCCAGCAGCTTAGCGGTCCGGACAGCGAGCTCCTATAATTCACCCCTCCACTTT
TRBJ2-1	.	.	18	TRBV19	CASSILPQGPGGYNEQFF	TGTGCCAGTAGTATCCTCCCACAGGGTCCGGGCGGGTACAATGAGCAGTTCTTC
TRBJ1-2	.	once	15	TRBV7-2	CASSPQTGERYGYTF	TGTGCCAGCAGCCCTCAGACAGGAGAACGGTATGGCTACACCTTC
TRBJ1-5	.	.	15	TRBV9	CASSAHGEGGQPQHF	TGTGCCAGCAGCGCCCACGGTGAGGGGGGCCAGCCCCAGCATTTT
TRBJ1-5	.	.	18	TRBV24-1	CATSDHGARVGGNQPQHF	TGTGCCACCAGTGACCATGGGGCGCGGGTTGGGGGCAATCAGCCCCAGCATTTT
TRBJ1-1	.	once	10	TRBV6-5	CASREVEAFF	TGTGCCAGCAGGGAGGTTGAAGCTTTCTTT
TRBJ1-2	.	.	13	TRBV27	CASSLNRAYGYTF	TGTGCCAGCAGTTTAAACAGGGCATATGGCTACACCTTC
TRBJ2-1	TRBD2	.	16	TRBV11-3	CASSLGSGGASGEQFF	TGTGCCAGCAGCTTAGGGAGCGGGGGGGCATCAGGTGAGCAGTTCTTC
TRBJ2-7	TRBD1	.	15	TRBV9	CASSVAAGQGMEQYF	TGTGCCAGCAGCGTAGCCGCGGGACAGGGGATGGAGCAGTACTTC
TRBJ1-2	TRBD1	.	12	TRBV6-5	CASRTGSYGYTF	TGTGCCAGCAGGACAGGGAGTTATGGCTACACCTTC
TRBJ1-6	.	.	14	TRBV9	CASSARRELSPLHF	TGTGCCAGCAGCGCACGTAGGGAACTCTCACCCCTCCACTTT
TRBJ1-2	.	.	13	TRBV6-5	CASQDSANYGYTF	TGTGCCAGCCAAGACAGTGCTAACTATGGCTACACCTTC
TRBJ1-6	.	.	16	TRBV6-1	CASSEALGSYNSPLHF	TGTGCCAGCAGTGAAGCGTTAGGCTCCTATAATTCACCCCTCCACTTT
TRBJ2-7	TRBD2	few	13	TRBV29-1	CSVRLAGMYEQYF	TGCAGCGTCCGACTAGCGGGTATGTACGAGCAGTACTTC
TRBJ1-2	.	.	13	TRBV4-3	CASSVHPGYGYTF	TGCGCCAGCAGCGTACACCCCGGCTATGGCTACACCTTC
TRBJ1-5	TRBD1	.	11	TRBV6-2/TRBV6-3	CASSGQGPQHF	TGTGCCAGCAGCGGACAGGGGCCCCAGCATTTT
TRBJ2-3	.	.	16	TRBV7-2	CASSSIAAIGTDTQYF	TGTGCCAGCAGCTCAATAGCGGCCATCGGCACAGATACGCAGTATTTT
TRBJ1-1	TRBD1	.	13	TRBV7-3	CASSSDRVTEAFF	TGTGCCAGCAGCTCGGACAGGGTCACTGAAGCTTTCTTT
TRBJ2-2	.	.	17	TRBV5-1	CASSREGHQGNTGELFF	TGCGCCAGCAGCCGTGAGGGACACCAGGGGAACACCGGGGAGCTGTTTTTT
TRBJ1-6	.	few	16	TRBV21-1	CASSRRQGSYNSPLHF	TGTGCCAGCAGCCGCCGACAGGGGTCCTATAATTCACCCCTCCACTTT
TRBJ1-2	.	once	15	TRBV6-2/TRBV6-3	CASSSGTAGFYGYTF	TGTGCCAGCAGTTCCGGCACCGCAGGGTTCTATGGCTACACCTTC
TRBJ1-1	.	.	15	TRBV18	CASSPMRGIGTEAFF	TGTGCCAGCTCACCTATGCGGGGGATTGGTACTGAAGCTTTCTTT
TRBJ2-2	.	.	14	TRBV5-1	CASRSQRNTGELFF	TGCGCCAGCAGGTCACAGAGGAACACCGGGGAGCTGTTTTTT
TRBJ2-5	.	.	13	TRBV18	CASSPDFGGTQYF	TGTGCCAGCTCACCTGACTTCGGCGGGACCCAGTACTTC
TRBJ2-3	.	.	14	TRBV5-8	CASRKAGNTDTQYF	TGTGCCAGCAGGAAGGCGGGAAACACAGATACGCAGTATTTT
TRBJ1-1	.	.	16	TRBV19	CASSIIGVGRNTEAFF	TGTGCCAGTAGTATCATAGGGGTGGGGAGGAACACTGAAGCTTTCTTT
TRBJ1-2	TRBD1	.	13	TRBV7-2	CASSVDRVEGYTF	TGTGCCAGCAGCGTGGACAGGGTAGAGGGCTACACCTTC
TRBJ2-1	.	.	14	TRBV6-6	CASSYSRAPNEQFF	TGTGCCAGCAGTTACTCCCGGGCCCCCAATGAGCAGTTCTTC
TRBJ1-1	.	.	17	TRBV6-6	CASSPSLWGSMNTEAFF	TGTGCCAGCAGTCCCTCTTTATGGGGGTCTATGAACACTGAAGCTTTCTTT
TRBJ1-6	TRBD1	.	13	TRBV18	CASSRDRGSPLHF	TGTGCCAGCTCACGGGACAGGGGATCACCCCTCCACTTT
TRBJ2-7	.	once	17	TRBV3-1/TRBV3-2	CASSQGPAGWGVDEQYF	TGTGCCAGCAGCCAAGGCCCCGCGGGGTGGGGGGTTGACGAGCAGTACTTC